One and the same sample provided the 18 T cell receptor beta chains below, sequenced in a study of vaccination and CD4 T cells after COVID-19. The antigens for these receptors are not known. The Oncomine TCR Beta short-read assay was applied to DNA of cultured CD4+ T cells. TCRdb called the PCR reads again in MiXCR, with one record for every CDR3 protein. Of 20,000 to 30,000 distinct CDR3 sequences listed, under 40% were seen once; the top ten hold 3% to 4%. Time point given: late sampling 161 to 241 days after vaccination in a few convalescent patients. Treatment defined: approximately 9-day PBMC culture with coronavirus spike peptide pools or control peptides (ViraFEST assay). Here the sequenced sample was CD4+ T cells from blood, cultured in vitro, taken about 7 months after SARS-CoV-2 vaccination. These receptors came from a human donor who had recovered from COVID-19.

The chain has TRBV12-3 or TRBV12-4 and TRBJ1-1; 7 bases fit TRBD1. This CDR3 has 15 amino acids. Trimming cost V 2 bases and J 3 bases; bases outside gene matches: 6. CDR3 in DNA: TGTGCCAGCAGTTTAAGGTCGGGACAGCACACTGAAGCTTTCTTT. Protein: CASSLRSGQHTEAFF.

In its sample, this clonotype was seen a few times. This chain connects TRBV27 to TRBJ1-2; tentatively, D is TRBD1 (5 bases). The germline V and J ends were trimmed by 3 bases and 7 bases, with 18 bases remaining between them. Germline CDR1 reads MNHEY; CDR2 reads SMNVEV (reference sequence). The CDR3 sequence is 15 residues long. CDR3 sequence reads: CASSFLGGHPSGYTF. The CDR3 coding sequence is TGTGCCAGCAGTTTTTTAGGCGGACATCCGTCTGGCTACACCTTC.

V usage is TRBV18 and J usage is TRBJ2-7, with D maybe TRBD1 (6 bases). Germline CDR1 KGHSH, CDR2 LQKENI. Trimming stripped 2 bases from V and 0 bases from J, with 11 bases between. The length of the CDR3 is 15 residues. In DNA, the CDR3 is TGTGCCAGCTCACCATCGGTGGACAGCTCCTACGAGCAGTACTTC. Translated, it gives CASSPSVDSSYEQYF.

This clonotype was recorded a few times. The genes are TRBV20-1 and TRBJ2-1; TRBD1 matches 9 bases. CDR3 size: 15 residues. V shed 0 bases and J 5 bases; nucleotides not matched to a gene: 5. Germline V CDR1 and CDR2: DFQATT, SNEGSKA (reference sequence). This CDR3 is CSAREPTGGNNEQFF. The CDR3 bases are TGCAGTGCTAGAGAACCGACAGGGGGTAACAATGAGCAGTTCTTC.

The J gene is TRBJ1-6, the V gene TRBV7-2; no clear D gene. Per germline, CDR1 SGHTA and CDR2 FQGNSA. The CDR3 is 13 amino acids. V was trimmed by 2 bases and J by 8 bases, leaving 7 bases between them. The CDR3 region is CASSLIADSPLHF. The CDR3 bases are TGTGCCAGCAGCTTAATTGCGGATTCACCCCTCCACTTT.

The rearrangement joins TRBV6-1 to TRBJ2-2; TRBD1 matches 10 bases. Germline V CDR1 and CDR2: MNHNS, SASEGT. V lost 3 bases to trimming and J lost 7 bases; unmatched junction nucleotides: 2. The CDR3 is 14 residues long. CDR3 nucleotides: TGTGCCAGCAGTGAGACAGGGGGCGACGGGGAGCTGTTTTTT. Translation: CASSETGGDGELFF.

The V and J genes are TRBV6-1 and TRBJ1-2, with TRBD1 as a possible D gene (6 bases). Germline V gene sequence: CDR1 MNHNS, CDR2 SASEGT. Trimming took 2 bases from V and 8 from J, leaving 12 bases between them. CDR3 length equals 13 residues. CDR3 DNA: TGTGCCAGCAGTGAACTTGGGGGGCGAGGCTACACCTTC. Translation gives CASSELGGRGYTF.

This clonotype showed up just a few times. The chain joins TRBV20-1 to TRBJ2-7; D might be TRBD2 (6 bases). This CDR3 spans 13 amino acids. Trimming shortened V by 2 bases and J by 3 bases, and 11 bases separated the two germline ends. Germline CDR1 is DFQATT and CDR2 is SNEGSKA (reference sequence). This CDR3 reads CSARRLASYEQYF. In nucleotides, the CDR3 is TGCAGTGCTAGACGGCTAGCGAGCTACGAGCAGTACTTC.

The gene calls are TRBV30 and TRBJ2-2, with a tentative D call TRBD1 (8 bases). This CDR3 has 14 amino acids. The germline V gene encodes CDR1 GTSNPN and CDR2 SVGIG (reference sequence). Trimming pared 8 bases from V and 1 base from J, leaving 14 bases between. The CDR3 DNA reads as TGTGCCACAGGGGGGGGCTGGAACACCGGGGAGCTGTTTTTT. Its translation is CATGGGWNTGELFF. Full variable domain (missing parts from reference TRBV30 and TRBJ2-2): SQTIHQWPATLVQPVGSPLSLECTVEGTSNPNLYWYRQAAGRGLQLLFYSVGIGQISSEVPQNLSASRPQDRQFILSSKKLLLSDSGFYLCATGGGWNTGELFFGEGSRLTVL.

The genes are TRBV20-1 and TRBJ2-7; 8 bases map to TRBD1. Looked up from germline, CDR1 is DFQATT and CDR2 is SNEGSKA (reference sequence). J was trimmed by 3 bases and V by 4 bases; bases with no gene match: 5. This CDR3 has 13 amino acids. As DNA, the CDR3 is TGCAGTGCTACCCCAGGGGGCCGCTACGAGCAGTACTTC. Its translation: CSATPGGRYEQYF.

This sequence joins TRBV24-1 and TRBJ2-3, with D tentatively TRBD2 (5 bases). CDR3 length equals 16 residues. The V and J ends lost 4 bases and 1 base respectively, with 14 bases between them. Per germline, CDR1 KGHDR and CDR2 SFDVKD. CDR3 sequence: CATSDSSGPRTDTQYF. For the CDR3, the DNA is TGTGCCACCAGTGACTCCAGCGGTCCCCGCACAGATACGCAGTATTTT.

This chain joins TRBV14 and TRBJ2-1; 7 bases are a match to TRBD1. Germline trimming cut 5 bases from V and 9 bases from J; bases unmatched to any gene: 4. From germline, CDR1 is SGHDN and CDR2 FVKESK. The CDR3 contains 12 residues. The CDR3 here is CASSFRQGEQFF. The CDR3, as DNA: TGTGCCAGCAGCTTCCGACAGGGTGAGCAGTTCTTC.

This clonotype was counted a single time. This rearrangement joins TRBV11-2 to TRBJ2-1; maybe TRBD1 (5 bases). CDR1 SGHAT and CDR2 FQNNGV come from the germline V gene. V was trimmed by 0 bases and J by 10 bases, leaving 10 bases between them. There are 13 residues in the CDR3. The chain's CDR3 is CASSLDQGVEQFF. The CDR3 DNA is TGTGCCAGCAGCTTAGATCAGGGTGTCGAGCAGTTCTTC.

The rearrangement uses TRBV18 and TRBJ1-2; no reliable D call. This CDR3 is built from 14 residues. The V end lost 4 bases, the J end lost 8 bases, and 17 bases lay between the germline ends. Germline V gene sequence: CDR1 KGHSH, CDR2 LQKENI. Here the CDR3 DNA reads TGTGCCAGCTCACGCAGCGAGGATCTCTCCGGCTACACCTTC. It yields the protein CASSRSEDLSGYTF.

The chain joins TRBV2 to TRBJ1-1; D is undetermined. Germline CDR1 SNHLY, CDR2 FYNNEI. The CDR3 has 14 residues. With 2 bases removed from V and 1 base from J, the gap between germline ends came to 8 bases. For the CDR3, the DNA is TGTGCCAGCAGTGAAATGGCGGGGAACACTGAAGCTTTCTTT. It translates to CASSEMAGNTEAFF.

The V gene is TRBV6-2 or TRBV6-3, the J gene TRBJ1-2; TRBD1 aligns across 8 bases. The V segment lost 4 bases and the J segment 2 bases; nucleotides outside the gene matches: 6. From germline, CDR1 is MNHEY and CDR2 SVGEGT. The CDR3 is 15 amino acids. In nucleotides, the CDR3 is TGTGCCAGCAGTTTGAGGGGACAGGACAACTATGGCTACACCTTC. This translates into CASSLRGQDNYGYTF.

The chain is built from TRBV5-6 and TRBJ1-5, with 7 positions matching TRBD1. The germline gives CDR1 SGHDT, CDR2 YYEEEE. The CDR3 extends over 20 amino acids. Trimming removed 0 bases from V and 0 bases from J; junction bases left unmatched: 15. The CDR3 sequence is CASSLASGRGGLYSNQPQHF. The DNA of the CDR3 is TGTGCCAGCAGCTTGGCATCTGGCAGGGGGGGACTATATAGCAATCAGCCCCAGCATTTT.

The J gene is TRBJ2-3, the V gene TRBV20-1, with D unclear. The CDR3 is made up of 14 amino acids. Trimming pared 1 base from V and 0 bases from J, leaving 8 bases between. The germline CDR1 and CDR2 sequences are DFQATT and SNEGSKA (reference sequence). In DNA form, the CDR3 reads TGCAGTGCTAGAGCGGAGCCAAGCACAGATACGCAGTATTTT. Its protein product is CSARAEPSTDTQYF.